This TCR beta chain appears in the sequencing data of a study of blood T cell repertoires in COVID-19. V lost 3 bases and J lost 6, with 12 bases in between. The CDR3 extends over 14 amino acids. In germline, CDR1 is MNHEY, CDR2 SMNVEV (reference sequence). The repertoire was sequenced with immunoSEQ multiplex PCR; TCRdb's copy has only in-frame clones and lacks some. The repertoire consists of about 310,000 clones, with approximately 89% occurring once and the leading ten covering almost 9.5%. Sequencing was done on a sample of PBMCs or T cells enriched from blood (not recorded which). This clonotype originated in a woman aged 25 to 45 who had recovered from COVID-19. This sequence joins TRBV27 and TRBJ1-5; D might be TRBD1 (5 bases). CDR3 sequence: CASSFRTGGQPQHF. In DNA form, the CDR3 reads TGTGCCAGCAGTTTTCGGACGGGGGGTCAGCCCCAGCATTTT.